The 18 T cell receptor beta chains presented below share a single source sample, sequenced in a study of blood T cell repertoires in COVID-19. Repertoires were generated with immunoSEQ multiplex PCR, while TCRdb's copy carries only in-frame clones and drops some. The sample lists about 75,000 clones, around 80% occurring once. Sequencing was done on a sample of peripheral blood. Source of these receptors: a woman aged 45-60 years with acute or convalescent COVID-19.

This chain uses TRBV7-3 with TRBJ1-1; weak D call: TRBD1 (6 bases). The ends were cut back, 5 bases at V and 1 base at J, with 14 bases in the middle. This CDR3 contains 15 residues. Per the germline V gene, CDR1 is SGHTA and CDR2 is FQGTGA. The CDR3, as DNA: TGTGCCAGCAGCGAAAAACCGGGACAGAACACTGAAGCTTTCTTT. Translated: CASSEKPGQNTEAFF.

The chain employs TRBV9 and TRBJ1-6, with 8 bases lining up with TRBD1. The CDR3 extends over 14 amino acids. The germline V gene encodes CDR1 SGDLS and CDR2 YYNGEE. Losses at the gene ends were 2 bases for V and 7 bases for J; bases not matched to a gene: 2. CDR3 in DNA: TGTGCCAGCAGCGTTACAGGGGGAAATTCACCCCTCCACTTT. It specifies CASSVTGGNSPLHF.

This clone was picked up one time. The CDR3 protein is CASNRQGSYNEQFF. CDR3 DNA: TGTGCCAGCAACCGACAGGGATCCTACAATGAGCAGTTCTTC. The chain recombines TRBV6-5 with TRBJ2-1; TRBD1 matches at 7 bases. The ends lost 7 bases at V and 1 base at J; junction bases unmatched: 4. Per the germline V gene, CDR1 is MNHEY and CDR2 is SVGAGI. The CDR3 runs to 14 residues.

The chain's CDR3 is CASREFSVLDNYNEQFF. The CDR3 DNA reads TGTGCCAGCAGAGAATTCTCGGTGTTGGACAACTACAATGAGCAGTTCTTC. The chain combines TRBV11-2 with TRBJ2-1, with a weak D call TRBD1 (5 bases). V was pared by 6 bases and J by 3 bases, with 21 bases between. From germline, CDR1 is SGHAT and CDR2 FQNNGV. The CDR3 consists of 17 residues.

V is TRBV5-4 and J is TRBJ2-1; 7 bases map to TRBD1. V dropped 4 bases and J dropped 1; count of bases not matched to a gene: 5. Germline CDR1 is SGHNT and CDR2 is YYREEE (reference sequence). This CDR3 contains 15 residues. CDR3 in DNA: TGTGCCAGCAGCCAAGGGACAGCTTCCTACAATGAGCAGTTCTTC. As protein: CASSQGTASYNEQFF.

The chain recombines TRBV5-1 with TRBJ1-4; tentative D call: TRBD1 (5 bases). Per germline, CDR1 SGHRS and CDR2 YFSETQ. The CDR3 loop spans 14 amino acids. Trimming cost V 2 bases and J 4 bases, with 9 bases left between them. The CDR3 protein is CASSLSGNNEKLFF. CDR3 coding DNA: TGCGCCAGCAGCTTATCAGGGAATAATGAAAAACTGTTTTTT.

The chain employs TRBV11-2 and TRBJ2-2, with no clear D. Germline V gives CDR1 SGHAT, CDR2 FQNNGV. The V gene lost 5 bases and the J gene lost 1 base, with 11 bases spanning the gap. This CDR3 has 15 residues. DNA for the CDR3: TGTGCCAGCAGCCCTTTATCCTTGAACACCGGGGAGCTGTTTTTT. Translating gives CASSPLSLNTGELFF.

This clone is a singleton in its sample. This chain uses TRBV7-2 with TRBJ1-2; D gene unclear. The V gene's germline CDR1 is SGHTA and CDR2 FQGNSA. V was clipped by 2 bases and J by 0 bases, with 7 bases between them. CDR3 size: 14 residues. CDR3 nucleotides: TGTGCCAGCAGCTTAAGTGGCTCTAACTATGGCTACACCTTC. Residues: CASSLSGSNYGYTF.

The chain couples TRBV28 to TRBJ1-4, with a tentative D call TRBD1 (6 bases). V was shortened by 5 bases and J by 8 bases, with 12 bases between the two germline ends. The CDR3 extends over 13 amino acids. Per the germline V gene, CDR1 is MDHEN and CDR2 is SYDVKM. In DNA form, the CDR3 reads TGTGCCAGCAGTGAACAGGGCAACGAAAAACTGTTTTTT. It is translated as CASSEQGNEKLFF. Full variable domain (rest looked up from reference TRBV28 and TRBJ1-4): DVKVTQSSRYLVKRTGEKVFLECVQDMDHENMFWYRQDPGLGLRLIYFSYDVKMKEKGDIPEGYSVSREKKERFSLILESASTNQTSMYLCASSEQGNEKLFFGSGTQLSVL.

The chain's CDR3 is CASRKEDTSYEQYF. As DNA, the CDR3 is TGTGCCAGCAGAAAAGAGGACACCTCCTACGAGCAGTACTTC. The chain carries TRBV6-6 and TRBJ2-7, with a possible D match to TRBD1 (5 bases). Germline values: CDR1 MNHNY, CDR2 SVGAGI (reference sequence). The CDR3 contains 14 residues. Trimming removed 6 bases from V and 0 bases from J, with 12 bases in between.

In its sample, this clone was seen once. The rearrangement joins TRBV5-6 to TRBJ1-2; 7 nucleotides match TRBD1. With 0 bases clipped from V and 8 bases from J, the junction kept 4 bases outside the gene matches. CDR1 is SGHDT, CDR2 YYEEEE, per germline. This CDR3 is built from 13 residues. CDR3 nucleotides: TGTGCCAGCAGCTTGGACAGGGGAGGAGGCTACACCTTC. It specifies CASSLDRGGGYTF.

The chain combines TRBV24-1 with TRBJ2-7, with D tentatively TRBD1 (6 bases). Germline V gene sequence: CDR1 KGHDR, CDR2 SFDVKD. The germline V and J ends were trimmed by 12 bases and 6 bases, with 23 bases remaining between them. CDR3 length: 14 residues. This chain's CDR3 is CAPWDNGILGEQYF. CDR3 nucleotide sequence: TGTGCCCCCTGGGACAACGGGATTCTAGGCGAGCAGTACTTC.

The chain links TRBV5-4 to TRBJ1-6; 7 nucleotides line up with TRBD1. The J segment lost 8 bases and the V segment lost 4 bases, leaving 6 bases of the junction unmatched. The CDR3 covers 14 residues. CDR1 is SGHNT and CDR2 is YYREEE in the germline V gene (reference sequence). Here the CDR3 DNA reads TGTGCCAGCAGCGCCCGGGACAGTTATTCACCCCTCCACTTT. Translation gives CASSARDSYSPLHF.

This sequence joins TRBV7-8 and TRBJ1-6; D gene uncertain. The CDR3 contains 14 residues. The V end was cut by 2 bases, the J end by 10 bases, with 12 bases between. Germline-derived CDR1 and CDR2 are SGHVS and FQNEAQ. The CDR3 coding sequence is TGTGCCAGCAGCTTAAGGGAGGGCGGGTCACCCCTCCACTTT. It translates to CASSLREGGSPLHF.

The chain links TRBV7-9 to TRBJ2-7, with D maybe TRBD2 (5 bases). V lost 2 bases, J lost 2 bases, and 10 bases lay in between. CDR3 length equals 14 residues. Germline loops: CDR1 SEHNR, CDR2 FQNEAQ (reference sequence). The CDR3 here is CASSLQSGAYEQYF. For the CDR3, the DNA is TGTGCCAGCAGCTTACAGTCCGGGGCCTACGAGCAGTACTTC.

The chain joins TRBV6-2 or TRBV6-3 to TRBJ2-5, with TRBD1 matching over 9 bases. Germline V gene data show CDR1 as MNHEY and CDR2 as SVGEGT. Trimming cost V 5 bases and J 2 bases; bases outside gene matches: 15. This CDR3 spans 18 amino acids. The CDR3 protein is CASSVTGGKGRSQETQYF. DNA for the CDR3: TGTGCCAGCAGTGTTACAGGGGGCAAAGGACGAAGTCAAGAGACCCAGTACTTC.

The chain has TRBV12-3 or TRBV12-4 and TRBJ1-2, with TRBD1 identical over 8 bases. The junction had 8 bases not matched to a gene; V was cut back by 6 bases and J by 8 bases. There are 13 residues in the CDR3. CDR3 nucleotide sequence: TGTGCCAGCAGCAACGTCGGGACAGGAGGCTACACCTTC. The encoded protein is CASSNVGTGGYTF.

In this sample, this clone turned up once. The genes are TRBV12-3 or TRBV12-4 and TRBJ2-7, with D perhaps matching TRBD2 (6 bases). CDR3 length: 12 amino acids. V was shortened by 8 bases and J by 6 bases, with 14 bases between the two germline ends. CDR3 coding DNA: TGTGCCAGCGGACGGGGGAGCCTCGAGCAGTACTTC. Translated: CASGRGSLEQYF.